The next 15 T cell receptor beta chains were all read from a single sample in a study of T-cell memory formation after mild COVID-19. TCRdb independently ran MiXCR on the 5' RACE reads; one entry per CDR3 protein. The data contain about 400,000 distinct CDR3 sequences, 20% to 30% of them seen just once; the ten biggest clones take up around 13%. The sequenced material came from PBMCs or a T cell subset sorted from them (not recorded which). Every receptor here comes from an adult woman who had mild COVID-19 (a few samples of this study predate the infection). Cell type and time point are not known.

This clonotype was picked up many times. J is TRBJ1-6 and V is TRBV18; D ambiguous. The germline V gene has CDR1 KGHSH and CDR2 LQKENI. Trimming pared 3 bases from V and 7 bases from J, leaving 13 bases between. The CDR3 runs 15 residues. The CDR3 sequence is CASSPRAEGNSPLHF. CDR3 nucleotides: TGTGCCAGCTCACCTCGCGCAGAGGGAAATTCACCCCTCCACTTT.

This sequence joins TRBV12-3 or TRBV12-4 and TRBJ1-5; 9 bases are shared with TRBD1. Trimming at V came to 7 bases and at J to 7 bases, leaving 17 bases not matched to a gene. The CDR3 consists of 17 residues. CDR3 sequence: CASTPGGQGGWGQPQHF. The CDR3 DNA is TGTGCCAGCACCCCGGGGGGACAGGGTGGTTGGGGACAGCCCCAGCATTTT.

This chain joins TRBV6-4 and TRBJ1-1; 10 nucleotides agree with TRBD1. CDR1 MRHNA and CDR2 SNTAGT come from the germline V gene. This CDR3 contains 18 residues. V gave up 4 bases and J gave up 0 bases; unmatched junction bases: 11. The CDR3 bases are TGTGCCAGCAGTGCCTATGCAGGGGACAGGGGAATGAACACTGAAGCTTTCTTT. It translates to CASSAYAGDRGMNTEAFF.

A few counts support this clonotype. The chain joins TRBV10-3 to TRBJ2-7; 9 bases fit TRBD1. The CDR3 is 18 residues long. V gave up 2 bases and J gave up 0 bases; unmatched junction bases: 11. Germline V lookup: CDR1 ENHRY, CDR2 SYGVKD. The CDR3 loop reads CAISEVDRGTGSSYEQYF. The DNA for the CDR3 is TGTGCCATCAGTGAGGTAGATCGAGGGACAGGGAGCTCCTACGAGCAGTACTTC.

CDR3 bases: TGTGCCACTAGCGGGGATTTCTTCAATGAGCAGTTCTTC. This encodes CATSGDFFNEQFF. V and J are TRBV19 and TRBJ2-1; TRBD2 matches at 9 bases. Germline CDR1 is LNHDA and CDR2 is SQIVND (reference sequence). J gave up 6 bases and V 10 bases, and 7 bases lay outside the gene matches. The CDR3 has 13 amino acids.

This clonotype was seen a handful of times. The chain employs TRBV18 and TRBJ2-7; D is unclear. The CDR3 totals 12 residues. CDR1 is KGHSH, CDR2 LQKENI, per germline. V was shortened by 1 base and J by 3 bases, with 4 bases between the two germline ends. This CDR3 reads CASSPRDYEQYF. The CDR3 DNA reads TGTGCCAGCTCACCACGCGACTACGAGCAGTACTTC.

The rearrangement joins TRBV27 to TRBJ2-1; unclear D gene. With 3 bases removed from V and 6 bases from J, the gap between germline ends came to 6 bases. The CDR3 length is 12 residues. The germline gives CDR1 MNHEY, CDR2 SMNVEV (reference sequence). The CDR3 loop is CASSFQGNEQFF. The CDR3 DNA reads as TGTGCCAGCAGTTTCCAAGGCAATGAGCAGTTCTTC.

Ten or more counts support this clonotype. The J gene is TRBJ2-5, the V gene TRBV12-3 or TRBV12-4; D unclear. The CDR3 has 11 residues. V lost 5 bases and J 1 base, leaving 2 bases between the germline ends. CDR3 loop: CASSTQETQYF. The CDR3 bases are TGTGCCAGCAGTACCCAAGAGACCCAGTACTTC.

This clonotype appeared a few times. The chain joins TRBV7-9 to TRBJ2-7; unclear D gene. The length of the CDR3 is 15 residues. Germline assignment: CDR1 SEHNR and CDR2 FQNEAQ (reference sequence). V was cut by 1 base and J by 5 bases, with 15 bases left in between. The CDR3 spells CASSLGLYEADEQYF. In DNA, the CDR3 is TGTGCCAGCAGCTTAGGGCTCTATGAGGCTGACGAGCAGTACTTC.

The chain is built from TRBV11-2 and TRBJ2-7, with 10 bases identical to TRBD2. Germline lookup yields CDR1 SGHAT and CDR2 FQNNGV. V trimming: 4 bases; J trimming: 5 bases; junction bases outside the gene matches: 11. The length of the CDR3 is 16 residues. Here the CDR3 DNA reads TGTGCCAGCAGCTCGATTAGCGGGAGGACGTCGGACGAGCAGTACTTC. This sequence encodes CASSSISGRTSDEQYF.

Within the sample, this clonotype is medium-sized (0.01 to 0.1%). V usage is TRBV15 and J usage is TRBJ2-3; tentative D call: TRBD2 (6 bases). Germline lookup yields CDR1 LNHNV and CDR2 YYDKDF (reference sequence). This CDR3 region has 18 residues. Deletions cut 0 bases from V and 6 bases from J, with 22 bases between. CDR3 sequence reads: CATSRDRLGGAAFDTQYF. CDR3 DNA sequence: TGTGCCACCAGCAGAGATCGATTAGGCGGGGCCGCATTTGATACGCAGTATTTT.

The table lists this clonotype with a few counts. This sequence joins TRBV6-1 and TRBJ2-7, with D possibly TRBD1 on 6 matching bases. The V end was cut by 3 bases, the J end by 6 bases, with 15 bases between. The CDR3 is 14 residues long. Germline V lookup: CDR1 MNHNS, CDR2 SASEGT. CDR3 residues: CASSDLTGSSEQYF. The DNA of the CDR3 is TGTGCCAGCAGTGACCTAACAGGGAGTAGCGAGCAGTACTTC.

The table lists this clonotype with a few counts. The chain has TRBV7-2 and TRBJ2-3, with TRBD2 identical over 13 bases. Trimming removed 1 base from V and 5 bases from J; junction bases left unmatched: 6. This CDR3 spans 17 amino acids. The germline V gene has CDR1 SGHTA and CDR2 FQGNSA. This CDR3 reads CASSLVLAGGRGDTQYF. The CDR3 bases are TGTGCCAGCAGCTTAGTACTAGCGGGAGGGCGGGGAGATACGCAGTATTTT.

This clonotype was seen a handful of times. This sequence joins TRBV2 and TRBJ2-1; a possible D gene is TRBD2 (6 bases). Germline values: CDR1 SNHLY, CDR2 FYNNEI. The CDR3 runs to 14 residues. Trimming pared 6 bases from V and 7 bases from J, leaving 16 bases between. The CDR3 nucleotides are TGTGCCAGCAGCAAGCGGCCTGGGGGGAATGAGCAGTTCTTC. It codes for CASSKRPGGNEQFF.

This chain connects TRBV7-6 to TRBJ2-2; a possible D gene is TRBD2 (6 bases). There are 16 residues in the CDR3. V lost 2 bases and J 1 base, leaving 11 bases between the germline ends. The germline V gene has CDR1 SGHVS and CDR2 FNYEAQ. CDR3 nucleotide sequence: TGTGCCAGCAGCTTAACCGGCGGGAAGAACACCGGGGAGCTGTTTTTT. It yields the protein CASSLTGGKNTGELFF.